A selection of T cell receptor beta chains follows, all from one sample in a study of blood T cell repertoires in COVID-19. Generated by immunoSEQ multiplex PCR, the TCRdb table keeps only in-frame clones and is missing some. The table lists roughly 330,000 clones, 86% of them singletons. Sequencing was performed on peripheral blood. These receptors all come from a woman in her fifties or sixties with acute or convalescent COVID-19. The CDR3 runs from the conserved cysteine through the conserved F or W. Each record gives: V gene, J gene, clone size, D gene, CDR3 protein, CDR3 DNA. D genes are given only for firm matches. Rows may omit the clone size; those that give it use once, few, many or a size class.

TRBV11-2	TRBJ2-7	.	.	CASSLEEAYEQYF	TGTGCCAGCAGCTTAGAGGAGGCCTACGAGCAGTACTTC
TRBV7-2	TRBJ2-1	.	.	CASSLFRGPDGPREQFF	TGTGCCAGCAGCTTATTCAGGGGTCCGGACGGTCCCCGGGAGCAGTTCTTC
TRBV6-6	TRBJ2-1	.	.	CASSYYGGVNEQFF	TGTGCCAGCAGTTACTACGGGGGAGTGAATGAGCAGTTCTTC
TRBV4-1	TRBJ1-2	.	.	CASSQASSGVGYGYTF	TGCGCCAGCAGCCAAGCCTCTTCAGGGGTGGGCTATGGCTACACCTTC
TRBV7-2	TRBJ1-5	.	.	CASSLVGGQPQHF	TGTGCCAGCAGCTTAGTGGGCGGGCAGCCCCAGCATTTT
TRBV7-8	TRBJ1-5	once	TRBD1	CATNPDRLNQPQHF	TGTGCCACCAACCCGGACAGGCTGAATCAGCCCCAGCATTTT
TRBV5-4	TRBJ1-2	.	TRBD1	CASTKTGGAEGYTF	TGTGCCAGCACGAAGACAGGGGGCGCAGAGGGCTACACCTTC
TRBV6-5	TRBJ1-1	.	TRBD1	CASSYPGQEMNTEAFF	TGTGCCAGCAGTTACCCGGGACAGGAGATGAACACTGAAGCTTTCTTT
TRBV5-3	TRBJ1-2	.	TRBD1	CARSRRRDRGIYGYTF	TGTGCCAGAAGCCGGCGCCGGGACAGGGGGATCTATGGCTACACCTTC
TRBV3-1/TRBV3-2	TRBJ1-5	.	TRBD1	CASSWSGQDNQPQHF	TGTGCCAGCAGTTGGTCCGGACAGGACAATCAGCCCCAGCATTTT
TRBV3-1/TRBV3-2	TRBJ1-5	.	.	CASSQEDPRGNQPQHF	TGTGCCAGCAGCCAAGAAGACCCGCGGGGCAATCAGCCCCAGCATTTT
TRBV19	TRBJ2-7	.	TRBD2	CASRNSGRTQYF	TGTGCCAGTCGAAATAGCGGGAGAACGCAGTACTTC
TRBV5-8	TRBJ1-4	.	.	CASSLTGDNEKLFF	TGTGCCAGCAGCCTGACAGGAGATAATGAAAAACTGTTTTTT
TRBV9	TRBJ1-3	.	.	CASSVDISSGNTIYF	TGTGCCAGCAGCGTGGACATTTCGTCTGGAAACACCATATATTTT
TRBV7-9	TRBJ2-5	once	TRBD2	CASSLVAGGETQYF	TGTGCCAGCAGCTTAGTGGCGGGAGGGGAGACCCAGTACTTC
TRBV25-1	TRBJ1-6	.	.	CASSELMMLSPLHF	TGTGCCAGCAGTGAACTAATGATGCTTTCACCCCTCCACTTT
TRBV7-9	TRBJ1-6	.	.	CASSLASGSSYNSPLHF	TGTGCCAGCAGCTTAGCGTCGGGGAGCTCCTATAATTCACCCCTCCACTTT
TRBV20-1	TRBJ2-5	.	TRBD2	CSASSLAEETQYF	TGCAGTGCTAGTAGTCTAGCGGAAGAGACCCAGTACTTC
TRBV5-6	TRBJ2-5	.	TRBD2	CATLLAGQETQYF	TGTGCCACTCTCCTAGCGGGTCAAGAGACCCAGTACTTC
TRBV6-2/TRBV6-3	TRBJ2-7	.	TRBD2	CASSYRFLAGDDYEQYF	TGTGCCAGCAGTTACCGATTTCTAGCGGGGGATGACTACGAGCAGTACTTC
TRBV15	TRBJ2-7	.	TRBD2	CATSRGGTSGRDEQYF	TGTGCCACCAGCAGAGGGGGGACTAGCGGGAGGGACGAGCAGTACTTC
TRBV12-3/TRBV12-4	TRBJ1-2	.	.	CASSSPLNYGYTF	TGTGCCAGCAGTTCCCCGTTAAACTATGGCTACACCTTC
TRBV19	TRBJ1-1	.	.	CASSARLYTEAFF	TGTGCCAGTAGTGCCCGACTGTACACTGAAGCTTTCTTT
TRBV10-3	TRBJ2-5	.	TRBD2	CASRTSASWETQYF	TGTGCCAGCAGGACTAGCGCCAGCTGGGAGACCCAGTACTTC
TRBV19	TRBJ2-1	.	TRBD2	CASSIRSSVGGRISDEQFF	TGTGCCAGTAGTATACGATCCAGTGTGGGCGGGAGAATTTCGGATGAGCAGTTCTTC
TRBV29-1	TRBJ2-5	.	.	CSVLAGLEETQYF	TGCAGCGTTCTGGCGGGTCTGGAAGAGACCCAGTACTTC
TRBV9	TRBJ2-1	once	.	CASSLRDASYNEQFF	TGTGCCAGCAGCTTGCGGGATGCCTCCTACAATGAGCAGTTCTTC
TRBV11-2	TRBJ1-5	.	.	CASSNSSNQPQHF	TGTGCCAGCAGCAACAGCAGCAATCAGCCCCAGCATTTT
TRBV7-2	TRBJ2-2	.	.	CASSKTGTGELFF	TGTGCCAGCAGTAAAACAGGGACCGGGGAGCTGTTTTTT
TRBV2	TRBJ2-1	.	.	CASSRGQGGINEQFF	TGTGCCAGCAGTCGCGGACAGGGAGGGATCAATGAGCAGTTCTTC
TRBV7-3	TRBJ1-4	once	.	CASSKLTAGKLFF	TGTGCCAGCAGCAAGCTGACAGCGGGCAAACTGTTTTTT
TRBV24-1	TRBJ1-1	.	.	CATSGGTLNTEAFF	TGTGCCACCAGTGGCGGCACCTTGAACACTGAAGCTTTCTTT
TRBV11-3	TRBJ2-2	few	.	CASSLEGLHTGELFF	TGTGCCAGCAGCTTAGAAGGACTTCACACCGGGGAGCTGTTTTTT
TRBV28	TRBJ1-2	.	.	CASTSLGQIYGYTF	TGTGCCAGCACCTCCCTGGGACAAATCTATGGCTACACCTTC
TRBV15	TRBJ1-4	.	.	CATSREGSEKLFF	TGTGCCACCAGCCGGGAGGGTAGTGAAAAACTGTTTTTT
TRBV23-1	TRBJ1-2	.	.	CASSQSLDRSESLNYGYTF	TGCGCCAGCAGTCAATCACTGGACAGAAGCGAATCCCTTAACTATGGCTACACCTTC
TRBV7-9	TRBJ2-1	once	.	CASSLESGASPEQFF	TGTGCCAGCAGCTTAGAATCGGGAGCGAGCCCTGAGCAGTTCTTC
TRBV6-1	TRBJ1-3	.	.	CASSEPSTSSGNTIYF	TGTGCCAGCAGTGAACCTTCGACATCCTCTGGAAACACCATATATTTT
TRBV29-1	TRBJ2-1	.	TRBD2	CSVLAGTSVYNEQFF	TGCAGCGTTCTTGCCGGGACTAGCGTATACAATGAGCAGTTCTTC
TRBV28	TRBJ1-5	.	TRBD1	CAAKEDRGFRSNQPQHF	TGTGCCGCTAAGGAGGACAGGGGATTTAGGAGCAATCAGCCCCAGCATTTT
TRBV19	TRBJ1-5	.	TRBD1	CASNRGGNQPQHF	TGTGCCAGTAACAGGGGTGGCAATCAGCCCCAGCATTTT
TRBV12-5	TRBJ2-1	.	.	CASGVYNEQFF	TGTGCTAGTGGTGTATACAATGAGCAGTTCTTC
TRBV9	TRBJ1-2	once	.	CASSSDGGYTF	TGTGCCAGCAGCTCAGATGGCGGCTACACCTTC
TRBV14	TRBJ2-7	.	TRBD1	CASSPTGGFSEQYF	TGTGCCAGCAGCCCGACAGGGGGTTTTAGCGAGCAGTACTTC
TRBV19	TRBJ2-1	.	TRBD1	CASSIVGTVNNEQFF	TGTGCCAGTAGTATAGTGGGGACAGTTAACAATGAGCAGTTCTTC
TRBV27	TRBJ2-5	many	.	CASSLSSPEETQYF	TGTGCCAGCAGTTTATCGTCACCGGAAGAGACCCAGTACTTC
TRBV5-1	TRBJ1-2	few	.	CASSLGTGYWGYTF	TGCGCCAGCAGCTTGGGCACAGGGTACTGGGGCTACACCTTC
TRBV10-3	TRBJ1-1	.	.	CASCADTEAFF	TGTGCCTCATGCGCCGACACTGAAGCTTTCTTT
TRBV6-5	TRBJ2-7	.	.	CASSYSAGDSYEQYF	TGTGCCAGCAGTTACTCGGCAGGGGATTCCTACGAGCAGTACTTC
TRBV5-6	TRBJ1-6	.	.	CASSSEKGDSPLHF	TGTGCCAGCAGCTCCGAAAAAGGGGATTCACCCCTCCACTTT
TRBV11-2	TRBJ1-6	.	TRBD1	CASSLGQGAFNSPLHF	TGTGCCAGCAGCCTAGGACAGGGGGCTTTTAATTCACCCCTCCACTTT
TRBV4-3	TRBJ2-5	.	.	CASSQIITGPQETQYF	TGCGCCAGCAGCCAAATTATAACAGGTCCCCAAGAGACCCAGTACTTC
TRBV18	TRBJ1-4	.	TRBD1	CASSPGTGASLEEKLFF	TGTGCCAGCTCACCCGGGACAGGGGCGTCCCTGGAGGAAAAACTGTTTTTT
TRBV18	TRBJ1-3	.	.	CASSSNSGNTIYF	TGTGCCAGCTCATCGAACTCAGGGAACACCATATATTTT
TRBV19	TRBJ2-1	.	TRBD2	CATVQTSGSNEQFF	TGTGCGACAGTACAAACTAGCGGGAGCAATGAGCAGTTCTTC
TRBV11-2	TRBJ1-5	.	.	CASSFEGQPQHF	TGTGCCAGCAGCTTTGAGGGTCAGCCCCAGCATTTT
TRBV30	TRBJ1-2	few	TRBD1	CAWRLYAGQGNYGYTF	TGTGCCTGGAGGTTATACGCGGGACAGGGAAACTATGGCTACACCTTC
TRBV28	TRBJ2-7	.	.	CASSPPGRPRYSYEQYF	TGTGCCAGCAGCCCACCCGGCAGGCCAAGGTATTCCTACGAGCAGTACTTC
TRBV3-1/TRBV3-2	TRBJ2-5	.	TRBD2	CASSPSGRVWETQYF	TGTGCCAGCAGCCCTAGCGGGAGGGTCTGGGAGACCCAGTACTTC